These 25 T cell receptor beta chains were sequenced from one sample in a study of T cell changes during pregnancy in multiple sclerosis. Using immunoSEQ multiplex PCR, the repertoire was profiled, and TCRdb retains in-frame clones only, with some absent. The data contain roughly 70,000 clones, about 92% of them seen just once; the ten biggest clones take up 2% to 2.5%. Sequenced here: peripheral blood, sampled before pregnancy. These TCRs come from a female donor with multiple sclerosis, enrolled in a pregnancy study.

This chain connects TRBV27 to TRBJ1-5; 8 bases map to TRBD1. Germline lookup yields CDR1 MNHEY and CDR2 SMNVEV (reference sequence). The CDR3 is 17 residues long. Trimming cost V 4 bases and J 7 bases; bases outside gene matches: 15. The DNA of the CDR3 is TGTGCCAGCAGTTCTACAACGGACAGGGTGAGGGGACAGCCCCAGCATTTT. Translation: CASSSTTDRVRGQPQHF.

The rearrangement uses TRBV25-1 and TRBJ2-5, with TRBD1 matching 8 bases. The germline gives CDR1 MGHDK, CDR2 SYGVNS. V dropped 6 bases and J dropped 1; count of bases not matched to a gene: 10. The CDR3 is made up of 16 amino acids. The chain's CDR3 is CASREELRGPQETQYF. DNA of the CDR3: TGTGCCAGCAGGGAAGAACTCAGGGGGCCCCAAGAGACCCAGTACTTC.

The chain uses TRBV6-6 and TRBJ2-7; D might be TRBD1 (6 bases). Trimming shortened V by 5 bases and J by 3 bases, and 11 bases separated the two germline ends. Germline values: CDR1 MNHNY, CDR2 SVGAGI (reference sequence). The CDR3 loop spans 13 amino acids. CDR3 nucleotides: TGTGCCAGCAGTCTGGACAGCCTCTACGAGCAGTACTTC. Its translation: CASSLDSLYEQYF.

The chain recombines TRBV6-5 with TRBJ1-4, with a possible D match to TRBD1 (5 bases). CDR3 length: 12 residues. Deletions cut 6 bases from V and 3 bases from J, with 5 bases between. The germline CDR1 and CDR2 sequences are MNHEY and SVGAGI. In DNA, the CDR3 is TGTGCCAGCAGGACAGCTAATGAAAAACTGTTTTTT. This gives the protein CASRTANEKLFF.

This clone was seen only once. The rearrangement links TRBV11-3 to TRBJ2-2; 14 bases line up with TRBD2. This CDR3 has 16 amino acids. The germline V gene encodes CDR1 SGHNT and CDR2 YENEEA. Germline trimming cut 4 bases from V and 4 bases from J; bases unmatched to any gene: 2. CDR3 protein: CASSSGLAGGTGELFF. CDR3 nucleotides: TGTGCCAGCAGCTCTGGACTAGCGGGGGGCACCGGGGAGCTGTTTTTT.

The CDR3, as DNA: TGTGCCAGCAGACAGAGCGGGAGGGCGGGGGAGCAGTACTTC. Protein sequence: CASRQSGRAGEQYF. The V call is TRBV7-2, the J call TRBJ2-7; 10 positions match TRBD2. V lost 6 bases to trimming and J lost 7 bases; unmatched junction nucleotides: 9. The CDR3 has 14 residues. Germline assignment: CDR1 SGHTA and CDR2 FQGNSA.

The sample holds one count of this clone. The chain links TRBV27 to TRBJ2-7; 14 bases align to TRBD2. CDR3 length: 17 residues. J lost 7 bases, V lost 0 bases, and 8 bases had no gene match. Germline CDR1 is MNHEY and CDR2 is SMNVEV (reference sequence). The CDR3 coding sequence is TGTGCCAGCAGTTTATCCCCGGGACTAGCGGGAGTAGGTGAGCAGTACTTC. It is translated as CASSLSPGLAGVGEQYF.

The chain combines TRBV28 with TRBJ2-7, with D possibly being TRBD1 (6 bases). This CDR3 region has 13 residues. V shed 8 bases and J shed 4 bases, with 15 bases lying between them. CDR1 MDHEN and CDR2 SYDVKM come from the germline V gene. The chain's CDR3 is CASGGTGSYEQYF. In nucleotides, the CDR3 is TGTGCCAGCGGGGGCACAGGTTCATACGAGCAGTACTTC.

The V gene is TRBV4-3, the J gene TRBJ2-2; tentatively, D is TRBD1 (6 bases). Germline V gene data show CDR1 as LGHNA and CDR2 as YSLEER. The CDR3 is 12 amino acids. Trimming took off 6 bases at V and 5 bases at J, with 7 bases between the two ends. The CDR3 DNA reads TGCGCCAGCAGAGGGGGAACCGGGGAGCTGTTTTTT. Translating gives CASRGGTGELFF.

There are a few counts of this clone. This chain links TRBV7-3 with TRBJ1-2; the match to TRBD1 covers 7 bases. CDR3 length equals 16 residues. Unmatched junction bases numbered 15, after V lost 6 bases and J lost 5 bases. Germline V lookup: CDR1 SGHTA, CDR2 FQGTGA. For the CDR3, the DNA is TGTGCCAGCAGTCCGAACCCACAGGGGTTGAGGTATGGCTACACCTTC. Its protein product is CASSPNPQGLRYGYTF.

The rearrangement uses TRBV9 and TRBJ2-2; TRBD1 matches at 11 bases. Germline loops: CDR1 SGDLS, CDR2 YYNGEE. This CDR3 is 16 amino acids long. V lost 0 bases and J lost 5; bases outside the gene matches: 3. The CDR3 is CASSVVGTGGTGELFF. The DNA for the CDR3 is TGTGCCAGCAGCGTAGTAGGGACAGGGGGTACCGGGGAGCTGTTTTTT. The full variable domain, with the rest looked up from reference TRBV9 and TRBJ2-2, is DSGVTQTPKHLITATGQRVTLRCSPRSGDLSVYWYQQSLDQGLQFLIQYYNGEERAKGNILERFSAQQFPDLHSELNLSSLELGDSALYFCASSVVGTGGTGELFFGEGSRLTVL.

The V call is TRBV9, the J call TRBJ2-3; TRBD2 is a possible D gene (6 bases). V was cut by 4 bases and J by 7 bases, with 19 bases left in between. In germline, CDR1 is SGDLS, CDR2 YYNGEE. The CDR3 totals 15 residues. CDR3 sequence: CASSPELEGRNTQYF. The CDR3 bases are TGTGCCAGCAGCCCAGAGTTGGAGGGCAGGAATACGCAGTATTTT.

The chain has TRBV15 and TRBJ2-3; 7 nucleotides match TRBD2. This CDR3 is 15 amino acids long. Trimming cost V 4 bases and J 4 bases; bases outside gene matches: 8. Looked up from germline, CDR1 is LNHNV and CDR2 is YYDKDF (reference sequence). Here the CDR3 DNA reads TGTGCCACCAGCACTTCGACTAGCCGGGCAGATACGCAGTATTTT. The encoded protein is CATSTSTSRADTQYF.

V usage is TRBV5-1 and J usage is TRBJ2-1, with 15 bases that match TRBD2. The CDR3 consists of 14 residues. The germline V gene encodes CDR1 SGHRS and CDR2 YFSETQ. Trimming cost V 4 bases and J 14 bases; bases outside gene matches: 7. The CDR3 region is CASSGGLAGGIEFF. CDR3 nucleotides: TGCGCCAGCAGCGGGGGACTAGCGGGAGGCATTGAGTTCTTC. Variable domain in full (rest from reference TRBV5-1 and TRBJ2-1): KAGVTQTPRYLIKTRGQQVTLSCSPISGHRSVSWYQQTPGQGLQFLFEYFSETQRNKGNFPGRFSGRQFSNSRSEMNVSTLELGDSALYLCASSGGLAGGIEFFGPGTRLTVL.

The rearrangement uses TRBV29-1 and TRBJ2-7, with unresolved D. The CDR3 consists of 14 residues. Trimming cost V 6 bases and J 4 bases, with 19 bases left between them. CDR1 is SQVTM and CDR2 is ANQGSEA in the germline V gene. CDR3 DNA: TGCAGCGTGCTGCTAGACGACCTTCCTTACGAGCAGTACTTC. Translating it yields CSVLLDDLPYEQYF.

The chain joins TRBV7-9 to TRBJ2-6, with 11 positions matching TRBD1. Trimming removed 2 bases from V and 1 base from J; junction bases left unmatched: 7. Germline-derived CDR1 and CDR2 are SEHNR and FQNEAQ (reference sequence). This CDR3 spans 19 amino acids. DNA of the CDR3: TGTGCCAGCAGCTTACCGGGACAGGGGGGGCGATCTGGGGCCAACGTCCTGACTTTC. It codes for CASSLPGQGGRSGANVLTF.

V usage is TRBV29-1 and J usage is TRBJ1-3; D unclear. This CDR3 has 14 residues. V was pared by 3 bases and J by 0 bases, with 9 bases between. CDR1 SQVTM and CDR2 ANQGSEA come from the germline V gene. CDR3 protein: CSVDVGSSGNTIYF. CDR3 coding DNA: TGCAGCGTTGACGTCGGGAGCTCTGGAAACACCATATATTTT. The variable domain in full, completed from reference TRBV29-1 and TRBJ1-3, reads SAVISQKPSRDICQRGTSLTIQCQVDSQVTMMFWYRQQPGQSLTLIATANQGSEATYESGFVIDKFPISRPNLTFSTLTVSNMSPEDSSIYLCSVDVGSSGNTIYFGEGSWLTVV.

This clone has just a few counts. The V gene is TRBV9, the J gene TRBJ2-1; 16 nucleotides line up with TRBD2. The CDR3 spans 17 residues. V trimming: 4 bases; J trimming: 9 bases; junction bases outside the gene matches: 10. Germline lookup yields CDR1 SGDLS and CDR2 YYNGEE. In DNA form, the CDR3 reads TGTGCCAGCAGCCAGTTGGGACTAGCGGGAGGGCCCTCTGAGCAGTTCTTC. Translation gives CASSQLGLAGGPSEQFF. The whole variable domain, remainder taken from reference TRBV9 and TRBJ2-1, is DSGVTQTPKHLITATGQRVTLRCSPRSGDLSVYWYQQSLDQGLQFLIQYYNGEERAKGNILERFSAQQFPDLHSELNLSSLELGDSALYFCASSQLGLAGGPSEQFFGPGTRLTVL.

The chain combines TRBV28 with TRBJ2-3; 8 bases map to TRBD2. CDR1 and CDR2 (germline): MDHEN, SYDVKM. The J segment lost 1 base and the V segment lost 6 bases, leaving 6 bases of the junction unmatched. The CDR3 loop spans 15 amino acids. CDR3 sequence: CASRGTRGGTDTQYF. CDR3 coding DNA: TGTGCCAGCAGGGGGACTAGGGGTGGCACAGATACGCAGTATTTT.

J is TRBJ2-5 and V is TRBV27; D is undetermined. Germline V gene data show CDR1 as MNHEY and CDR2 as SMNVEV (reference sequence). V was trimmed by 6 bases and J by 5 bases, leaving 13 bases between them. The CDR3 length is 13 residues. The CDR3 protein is CASSPSWYETQYF. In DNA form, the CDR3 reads TGTGCCAGCAGCCCCAGTTGGTACGAGACCCAGTACTTC.

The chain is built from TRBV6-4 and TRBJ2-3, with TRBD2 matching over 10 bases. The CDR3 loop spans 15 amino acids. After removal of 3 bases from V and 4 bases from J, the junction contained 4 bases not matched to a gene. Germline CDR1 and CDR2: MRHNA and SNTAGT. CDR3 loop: CASSEVAGGSDTQYF. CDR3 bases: TGTGCCAGCAGTGAGGTAGCGGGAGGTTCAGATACGCAGTATTTT.

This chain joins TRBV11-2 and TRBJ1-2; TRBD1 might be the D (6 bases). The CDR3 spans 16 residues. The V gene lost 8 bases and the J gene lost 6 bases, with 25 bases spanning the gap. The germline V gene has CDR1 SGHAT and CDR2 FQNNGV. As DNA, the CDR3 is TGTGCCAGCGCAGTAGTAACCGGGACACTTCCCCATGGCTACACCTTC. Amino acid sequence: CASAVVTGTLPHGYTF. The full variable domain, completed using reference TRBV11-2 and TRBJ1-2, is EAGVAQSPRYKIIEKRQSVAFWCNPISGHATLYWYQQILGQGPKLLIQFQNNGVVDDSQLPKDRFSAERLKGVDSTLKIQPAKLEDSAVYLCASAVVTGTLPHGYTFGSGTRLTVV.

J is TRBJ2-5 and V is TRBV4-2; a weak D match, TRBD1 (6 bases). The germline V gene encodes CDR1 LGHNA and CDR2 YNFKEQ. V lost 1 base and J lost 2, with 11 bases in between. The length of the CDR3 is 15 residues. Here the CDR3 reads CASSQVQGGQETQYF. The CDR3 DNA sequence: TGTGCCAGCAGCCAAGTACAGGGCGGGCAAGAGACCCAGTACTTC.

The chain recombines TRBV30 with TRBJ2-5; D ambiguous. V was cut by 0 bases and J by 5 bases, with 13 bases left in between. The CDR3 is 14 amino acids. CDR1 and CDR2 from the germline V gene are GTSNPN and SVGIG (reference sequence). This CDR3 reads CAWSVTSLGETQYF. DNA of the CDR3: TGTGCCTGGAGTGTAACCTCCCTCGGGGAGACCCAGTACTTC.

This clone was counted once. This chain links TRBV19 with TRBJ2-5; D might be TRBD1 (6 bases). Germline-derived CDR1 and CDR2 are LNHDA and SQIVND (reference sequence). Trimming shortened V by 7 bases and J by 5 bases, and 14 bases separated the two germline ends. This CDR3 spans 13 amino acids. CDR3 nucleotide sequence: TGTGCCAGTAACCCGAGGGGGTGGGAGACCCAGTACTTC. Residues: CASNPRGWETQYF.